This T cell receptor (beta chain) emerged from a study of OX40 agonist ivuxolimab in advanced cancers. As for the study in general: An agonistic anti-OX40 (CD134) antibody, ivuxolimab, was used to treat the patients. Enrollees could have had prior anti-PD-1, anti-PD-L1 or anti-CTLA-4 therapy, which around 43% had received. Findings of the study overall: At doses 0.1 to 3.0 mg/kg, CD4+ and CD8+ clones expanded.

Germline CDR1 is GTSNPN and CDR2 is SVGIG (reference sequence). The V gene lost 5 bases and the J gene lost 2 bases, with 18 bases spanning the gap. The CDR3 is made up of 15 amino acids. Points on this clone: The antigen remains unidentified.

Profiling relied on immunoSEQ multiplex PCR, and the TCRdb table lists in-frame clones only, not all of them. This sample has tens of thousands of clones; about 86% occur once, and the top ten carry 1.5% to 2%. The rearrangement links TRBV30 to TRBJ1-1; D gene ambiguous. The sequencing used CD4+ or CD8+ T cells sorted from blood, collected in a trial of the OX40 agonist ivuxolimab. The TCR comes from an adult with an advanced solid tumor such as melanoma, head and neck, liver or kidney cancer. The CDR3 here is CAWGLDFLPNTEAFF. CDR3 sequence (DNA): TGTGCCTGGGGCTTGGATTTTCTCCCTAACACTGAAGCTTTCTTT.